This passage covers 17 T cell receptor beta chains from one sample sequenced in a study of cytomegalovirus exposure and HLA in healthy donors. A multiplex PCR was run with 60 Vbeta primers and 13 Jbeta primers. Clones were sequenced by immunoSEQ multiplex PCR, and TCRdb holds only the in-frame ones, with some missing. The sample lists 180,000 or so clones; 80% were seen once. Sample: PBMCs. These receptors were obtained from a woman aged 25 to 39 in good health and CMV-seronegative.

The chain combines TRBV27 with TRBJ1-2; 7 positions agree with TRBD1. V was clipped by 6 bases and J by 2 bases; unmatched bases: 9. Per germline, CDR1 MNHEY and CDR2 SMNVEV (reference sequence). CDR3 length equals 15 residues. The DNA of the CDR3 is TGTGCCAGCAGGGCAACCGGGACAGAGAACTATGGCTACACCTTC. Protein sequence: CASRATGTENYGYTF.

The chain carries TRBV5-1 and TRBJ1-6; D not resolved. The CDR3 loop spans 13 amino acids. Germline assignment: CDR1 SGHRS and CDR2 YFSETQ. With 4 bases removed from V and 9 bases from J, the gap between germline ends came to 11 bases. The CDR3 reads CASSPVRGSPLHF. In DNA, the CDR3 is TGCGCCAGCAGCCCGGTTAGAGGTTCACCCCTCCACTTT.

The rearrangement uses TRBV5-1 and TRBJ2-3; 8 bases agree with TRBD1. This CDR3 spans 17 amino acids. V shed 0 bases, J shed 2 bases, and the junction held 8 bases outside the gene matches. Germline V gene data show CDR1 as SGHRS and CDR2 as YFSETQ. The CDR3 nucleotides are TGCGCCAGCAGCTTGGAGGCCCAGGGGGCTACCACAGATACGCAGTATTTT. This sequence encodes CASSLEAQGATTDTQYF.

The sample holds a few counts of this clone. V usage is TRBV19 and J usage is TRBJ1-5; perhaps TRBD1 as D (6 bases). CDR1 is LNHDA, CDR2 SQIVND, per germline (reference sequence). This CDR3 is 15 amino acids long. Trimming pared 3 bases from V and 5 bases from J, leaving 14 bases between. The CDR3 bases are TGTGCCAGTAGTATCTTCGCGGCAGGGGATCAGCCCCAGCATTTT. It codes for CASSIFAAGDQPQHF.

This clone was counted a few times. At one of its ends the junction is not consistent with the germline gene, which may arise from a read error. The V and J genes are TRBV7-9 and TRBJ2-3, with D uncertain. There are 12 residues in the CDR3. Germline CDR1 is SEHNR and CDR2 is FQNEAQ (reference sequence). CDR3 region: CSSSLGADTQYF. For the CDR3, the DNA is TGTTCCAGCAGCTTAGGAGCGGATACGCAGTATTTT.

In its sample, this clone was seen a few times. The chain joins TRBV4-3 to TRBJ1-6, with D unresolved. CDR3 length: 15 residues. Trimming pared 0 bases from V and 12 bases from J, leaving 15 bases between. Germline assignment: CDR1 LGHNA and CDR2 YSLEER. The CDR3 sequence: CASSQDQGGSEPLHF. DNA of the CDR3: TGCGCCAGCAGCCAAGACCAAGGTGGCAGCGAACCCCTCCACTTT.

J is TRBJ2-7 and V is TRBV7-8; possibly TRBD2 for D (6 bases). Germline V gene lookup returns CDR1 SGHVS and CDR2 FQNEAQ. V was shortened by 1 base and J by 1 base, with 20 bases between the two germline ends. This CDR3 spans 18 amino acids. The CDR3 DNA reads as TGTGCCAGCAGCTTAGATGTTCTCGGGCGGGGAGGATCCTACGAGCAGTACTTC. This encodes CASSLDVLGRGGSYEQYF.

This clone was seen once. The J gene is TRBJ1-3, the V gene TRBV19; D is unclear. The CDR3 contains 16 residues. Per germline, CDR1 LNHDA and CDR2 SQIVND (reference sequence). V was shortened by 3 bases and J by 0 bases, with 12 bases between the two germline ends. In DNA, the CDR3 is TGTGCCAGTAGTATCAACTCTCCTATCTCTGGAAACACCATATATTTT. The encoded protein is CASSINSPISGNTIYF.

V is TRBV5-1 and J is TRBJ1-1, with D maybe TRBD1 (6 bases). The V gene lost 4 bases and the J gene lost 5 bases, with 15 bases spanning the gap. The CDR3 covers 14 residues. Germline V gives CDR1 SGHRS, CDR2 YFSETQ. CDR3 in amino acids: CASSLQGRETEAFF. The CDR3 DNA reads as TGCGCCAGCAGCCTTCAGGGGAGGGAGACTGAAGCTTTCTTT.

The chain carries TRBV7-8 and TRBJ2-7; tentative D call: TRBD1 (5 bases). The germline gives CDR1 SGHVS, CDR2 FQNEAQ. Deletions cut 0 bases from V and 5 bases from J, with 8 bases between. There are 13 residues in the CDR3. The CDR3 DNA sequence: TGTGCCAGCAGCTTAGCAGACAGCAACGAGCAGTACTTC. Amino acids: CASSLADSNEQYF.

The CDR3 sequence is CAISGGLAGVQSTDTQYF. Here the CDR3 DNA reads TGTGCCATCAGCGGGGGACTAGCGGGGGTACAAAGCACAGATACGCAGTATTTT. The rearrangement uses TRBV10-3 and TRBJ2-3; 14 nucleotides agree with TRBD2. The V segment lost 6 bases and the J segment 0 bases; nucleotides outside the gene matches: 8. The CDR3 is 18 residues long. In germline, CDR1 is ENHRY, CDR2 SYGVKD.

The V gene is TRBV6-5, the J gene TRBJ1-2; 9 bases are a match to TRBD1. The CDR3 loop spans 12 amino acids. Germline CDR1 is MNHEY and CDR2 is SVGAGI. The junction had 4 bases not matched to a gene; V was cut back by 6 bases and J by 8 bases. The CDR3 is CASSKTGGGYTF. CDR3 coding DNA: TGTGCCAGCAGCAAGACAGGGGGGGGCTACACCTTC.

There are a few counts of this clone. The chain couples TRBV6-5 to TRBJ1-1; the D is unclear. Germline V gene sequence: CDR1 MNHEY, CDR2 SVGAGI. V lost 2 bases and J lost 4, with 5 bases in between. This CDR3 has 12 amino acids. Here the CDR3 DNA reads TGTGCCAGCAGTTACCCCTCCACTGAAGCTTTCTTT. Protein product: CASSYPSTEAFF.

The rearrangement links TRBV15 to TRBJ2-7; maybe TRBD2 (5 bases). The CDR3 is 9 amino acids. CDR1 LNHNV and CDR2 YYDKDF come from the germline V gene (reference sequence). Trimming took 8 bases from V and 6 from J, leaving 5 bases between them. CDR3 DNA: TGTGCCACCGGAGGCGAGCAGTACTTC. Translated: CATGGEQYF.

This chain uses TRBV28 with TRBJ1-5; D uncertain. Trimming stripped 6 bases from V and 3 bases from J, with 3 bases between. From germline, CDR1 is MDHEN and CDR2 SYDVKM. This CDR3 has 11 amino acids. The CDR3 nucleotides read TGTGCCAGCAGGGCCAATCAGCCCCAGCATTTT. This gives the protein CASRANQPQHF.

This CDR3 reads CASSIGQANTEAFF. The DNA of the CDR3 is TGTGCCAGCAGCATTGGACAGGCGAACACTGAAGCTTTCTTT. The V call is TRBV7-2, the J call TRBJ1-1, with 7 bases lining up with TRBD1. Trimming took 5 bases from V and 1 from J; bases not matched to a gene: 4. The CDR3 contains 14 residues. CDR1 is SGHTA, CDR2 FQGNSA, per germline.

The CDR3 nucleotides read TGTGCCAGCAGCTTAAATAAGCTCTATGGCTACACCTTC. Its translation is CASSLNKLYGYTF. V is TRBV7-8 and J is TRBJ1-2; D is undetermined. Germline CDR1 SGHVS, CDR2 FQNEAQ. The CDR3 has 13 amino acids. Trimming shortened V by 2 bases and J by 4 bases, and 8 bases separated the two germline ends.